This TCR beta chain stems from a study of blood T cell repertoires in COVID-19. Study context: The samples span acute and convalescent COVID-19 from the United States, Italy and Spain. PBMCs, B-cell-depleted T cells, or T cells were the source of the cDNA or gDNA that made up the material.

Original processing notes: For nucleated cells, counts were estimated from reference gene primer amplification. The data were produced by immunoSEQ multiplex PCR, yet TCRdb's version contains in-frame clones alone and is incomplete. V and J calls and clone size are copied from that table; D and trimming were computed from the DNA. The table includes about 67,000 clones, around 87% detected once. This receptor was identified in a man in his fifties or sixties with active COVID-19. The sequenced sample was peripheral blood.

This CDR3 is CASSLQGSGNTIYF. The CDR3 nucleotides are TGTGCCAGCAGTCTACAGGGATCTGGAAACACCATATATTTT. The chain has TRBV11-2 and TRBJ1-3, with D possibly TRBD1 on 6 matching bases. The germline V gene has CDR1 SGHAT and CDR2 FQNNGV. The CDR3 consists of 14 residues. Deletions cut 6 bases from V and 1 base from J, with 10 bases between. The full variable domain, its missing parts supplied by reference TRBV11-2 and TRBJ1-3, is EAGVAQSPRYKIIEKRQSVAFWCNPISGHATLYWYQQILGQGPKLLIQFQNNGVVDDSQLPKDRFSAERLKGVDSTLKIQPAKLEDSAVYLCASSLQGSGNTIYFGEGSWLTVV.